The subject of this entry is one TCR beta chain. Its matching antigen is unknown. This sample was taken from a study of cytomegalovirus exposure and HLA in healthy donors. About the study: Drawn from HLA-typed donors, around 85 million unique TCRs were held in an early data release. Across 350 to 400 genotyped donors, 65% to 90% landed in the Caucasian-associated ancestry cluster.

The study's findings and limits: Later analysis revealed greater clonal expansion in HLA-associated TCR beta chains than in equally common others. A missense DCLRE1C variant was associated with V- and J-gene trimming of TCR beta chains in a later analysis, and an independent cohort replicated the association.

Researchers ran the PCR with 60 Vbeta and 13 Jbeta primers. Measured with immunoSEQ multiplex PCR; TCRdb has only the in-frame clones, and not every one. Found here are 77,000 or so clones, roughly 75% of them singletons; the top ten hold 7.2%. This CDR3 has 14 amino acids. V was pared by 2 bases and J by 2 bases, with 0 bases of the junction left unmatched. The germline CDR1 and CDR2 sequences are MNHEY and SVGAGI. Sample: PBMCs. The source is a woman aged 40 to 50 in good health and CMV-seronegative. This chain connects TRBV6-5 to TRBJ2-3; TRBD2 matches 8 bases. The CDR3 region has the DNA TGTGCCAGCAGTTACGGACTAGCCACAGATACGCAGTATTTT. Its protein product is CASSYGLATDTQYF.